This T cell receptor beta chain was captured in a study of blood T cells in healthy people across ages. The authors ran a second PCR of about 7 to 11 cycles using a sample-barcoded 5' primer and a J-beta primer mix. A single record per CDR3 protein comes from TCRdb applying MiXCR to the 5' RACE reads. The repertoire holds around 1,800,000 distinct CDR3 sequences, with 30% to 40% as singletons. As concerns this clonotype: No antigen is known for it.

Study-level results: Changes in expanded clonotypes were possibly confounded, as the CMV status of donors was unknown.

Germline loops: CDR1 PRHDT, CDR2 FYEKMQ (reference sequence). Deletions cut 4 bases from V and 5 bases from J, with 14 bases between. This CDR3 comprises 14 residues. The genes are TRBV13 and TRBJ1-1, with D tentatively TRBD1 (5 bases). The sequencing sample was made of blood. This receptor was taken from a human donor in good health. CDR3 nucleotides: TGTGCCAGCAGCTATCTCGGGGCGGGAACTGAAGCTTTCTTT. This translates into CASSYLGAGTEAFF.